This T cell receptor (beta chain) stems from a study of cytomegalovirus exposure and HLA in healthy donors. In germline, CDR1 is SNHLY, CDR2 FYNNEI. The CDR3 contains 14 residues. Germline trimming cut 5 bases from V and 7 bases from J; bases unmatched to any gene: 7. Donors consisted of healthy bone marrow donors. PCR was performed using 60 Vbeta and 13 Jbeta primers. Libraries were prepared by immunoSEQ multiplex PCR; TCRdb keeps only in-frame clonotypes and omits some of them. The sample lists roughly 140,000 clones; around four fifths were seen once. Study findings and constraints: A later analysis showed that HLA-associated TCR beta chains had undergone more clonal expansion than equally common others. Data from an earlier analysis indicated that most TCR beta V segments were productive either about 87% or about 30% of the time.

This clone occurred once. Its antigen remains unidentified. Sequencing was carried out using PBMCs. This TCR was sampled from a boy between 2 and 10 years old in good health and CMV-seronegative. The chain employs TRBV2 and TRBJ1-2, with 10 bases identical to TRBD1. CDR3 sequence: CASSTTGGNIGYTF. The CDR3 DNA reads TGTGCCAGCAGTACGACAGGGGGCAATATTGGCTACACCTTC.